This is a list of T cell receptor beta chains from one sample in a study of blood T cell repertoires in COVID-19. The data were produced by immunoSEQ multiplex PCR, yet TCRdb's version contains in-frame clones alone and is incomplete. Of about 250,000 clones detected, around nine tenths appear once; the ten largest clones hold approximately 1.5%. The sequenced material came from peripheral blood. These receptors all come from a woman aged 55-70 years who had recovered from COVID-19. CDR3s include the opening cysteine and the closing phenylalanine or tryptophan. The D gene is left open where the match is weak. Only part of the rows carry a size: once, few, many, or a class if the clone is expanded.

clone size	D gene	V gene	J gene	CDR3 DNA	CDR3 protein
NA	NA	TRBV7-9	TRBJ1-3	TGTGCCAGCAGCTTGGGGAGAACTGGAAACACCATATATTTT	CASSLGRTGNTIYF
NA	NA	TRBV28	TRBJ1-6	TGTGCCCTGCGGCGCAAACCTAATTCACCCCTCCACTTT	CALRRKPNSPLHF
NA	NA	TRBV5-1	TRBJ2-5	TGCGCCAGCAGCGAAAGCGCCACGGCGACCCAGTACTTC	CASSESATATQYF
NA	NA	TRBV4-3	TRBJ1-2	TGCGCCAGCAGCCAAGAGGTCCGGGACTATGGCTACACCTTC	CASSQEVRDYGYTF
NA	NA	TRBV21-1	TRBJ2-7	TGTGCCAGCAGCAAAGGACTAGCGAGGGGCCGCGAGCAGTACTTC	CASSKGLARGREQYF
NA	TRBD1	TRBV11-1	TRBJ1-6	TGTGCCAGCTCGCAGGGGGCTTGGAATTCACCCCTCCACTTT	CASSQGAWNSPLHF
NA	NA	TRBV4-2	TRBJ1-2	TGTGCCAGCAGCCGGGACAAGAACTATGGCTACACCTTC	CASSRDKNYGYTF
NA	NA	TRBV4-2	TRBJ2-7	TGTGCCAGCAGCCAAAAGGAGGGGGCAGGCTACGAGCAGTACTTC	CASSQKEGAGYEQYF
NA	NA	TRBV3-1/TRBV3-2	TRBJ1-2	TGTGCCAGCAGCCCTCGGGGAGGGAATGGCTACACCTTC	CASSPRGGNGYTF
NA	NA	TRBV29-1	TRBJ2-1	TGCAGCGTCGGGGGCTCCTACAATGAGCAGTTCTTC	CSVGGSYNEQFF
NA	NA	TRBV7-3	TRBJ2-7	TGTGCCAGCAGCTTCGACAGAACCTACGAGCAGTACTTC	CASSFDRTYEQYF
NA	NA	TRBV5-1	TRBJ1-5	TGCGCCAGCAGCTTAGGACAGACCAATCAGCCCCAGCATTTT	CASSLGQTNQPQHF
NA	TRBD1	TRBV27	TRBJ1-2	TGTGCCAGCAGTTTAGGGACAGGATACTATGGCTACACCTTC	CASSLGTGYYGYTF
NA	NA	TRBV27	TRBJ1-1	TGTGCCAGCACCGAGGGCCTGAACACTGAAGCTTTCTTT	CASTEGLNTEAFF
NA	NA	TRBV27	TRBJ1-6	TGTGCCAGCAGTCGACGACGGGACTTTAGCTCCTATAATTCACCCCTCCACTTT	CASSRRRDFSSYNSPLHF
NA	TRBD2	TRBV4-2	TRBJ2-7	TGTGCCAGCAGCCAAGGAGCGGGGGCCGTCGGATTGGAGCAGTACTTC	CASSQGAGAVGLEQYF
few	NA	TRBV5-5	TRBJ2-3	TGTGCCAGCAGCGTAACTACCTCCGATACGCAGTATTTT	CASSVTTSDTQYF
NA	TRBD1	TRBV7-9	TRBJ1-1	TGTGCCAGCACAGACAGGGGGCCCACTGAAGCTTTCTTT	CASTDRGPTEAFF
NA	TRBD2	TRBV11-2	TRBJ2-2	TGTGCCAGCAGCCCCCGGACTAGCGGGGGAGAAAGGGAGCTGTTTTTT	CASSPRTSGGERELFF
NA	NA	TRBV27	TRBJ2-7	TGTGCCAGCAGTTTTCACGACAGTAGCACCTACGAGCAGTACTTC	CASSFHDSSTYEQYF
NA	NA	TRBV29-1	TRBJ2-3	TGCAGCGGGCGGGCAGGGGGGACAGATACGCAGTATTTT	CSGRAGGTDTQYF
NA	NA	TRBV5-4	TRBJ1-2	TGTGCCAGCAGGGGCGACATGGGGAGTGGCTACACCTTC	CASRGDMGSGYTF
NA	TRBD1	TRBV27	TRBJ2-7	TGTGCCAGCAGTTCGCACAGGGGAAGGGATTCCACGCAGTACTTC	CASSSHRGRDSTQYF
NA	NA	TRBV12-3/TRBV12-4	TRBJ1-2	TGTGCCAGCAGACACCGAGGATATGGCTACACCTTC	CASRHRGYGYTF
NA	NA	TRBV3-1/TRBV3-2	TRBJ2-6	TGTGCCAGCAGCCAGGTCAGGTTTCCTTCTGGGGCCAACGTCCTGACTTTC	CASSQVRFPSGANVLTF
few	NA	TRBV5-1	TRBJ1-4	TGCGCCAGCAGCTGGGGGGATCGGGGTGAAAAACTGTTTTTT	CASSWGDRGEKLFF